This T cell receptor beta chain came from a study of regulatory T cells in long-lasting Graves disease. As for the study in general: Less than 3 months of antithyroid drugs had been taken by newly diagnosed Graves' patients. Study-level results: Accuracy may have been reduced by the small sample size.

Trimming at V came to 2 bases and at J to 7 bases, leaving 14 bases not matched to a gene. Germline CDR1 SNHLY, CDR2 FYNNEI. This CDR3 is 17 amino acids long. Relying on iRepertoire HTBI primers and Arm-PCR of CDR3 regions, the team built TCR beta libraries. MiXCR, applied by TCRdb to the multiplex PCR reads, yields one record per CDR3 protein. The sample carries 300,000 to 400,000 distinct CDR3 sequences, about 20% recorded once. This clonotype ranks as medium-sized. Its specificity is unknown. Time point here: newly diagnosed GD, antithyroid drugs for less than 3 months. The TCR library used RNA extracted from PBMCs.

Material: peripheral blood mononuclear cells (PBMCs), obtained at new diagnosis, from a patient treated with antithyroid drugs. The sequence was collected from a female donor with Graves disease. This sequence joins TRBV2 and TRBJ1-1, with 9 bases that match TRBD1. Written as DNA, the CDR3 is TGTGCCAGCAGTGAATTCCTGTTAACAGGGGGCGGGTATGAAGCTTTCTTT. It specifies CASSEFLLTGGGYEAFF.